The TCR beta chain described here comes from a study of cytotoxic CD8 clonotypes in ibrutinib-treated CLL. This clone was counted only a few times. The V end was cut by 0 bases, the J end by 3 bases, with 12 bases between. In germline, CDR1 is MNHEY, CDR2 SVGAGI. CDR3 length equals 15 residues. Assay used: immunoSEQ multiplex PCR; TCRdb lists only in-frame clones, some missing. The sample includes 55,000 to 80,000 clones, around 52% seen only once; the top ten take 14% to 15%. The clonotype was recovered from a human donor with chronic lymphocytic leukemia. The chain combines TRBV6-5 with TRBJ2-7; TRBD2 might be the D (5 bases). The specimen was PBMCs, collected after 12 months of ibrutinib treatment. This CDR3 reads CASSYSGGPDYEQYF. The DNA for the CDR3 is TGTGCCAGCAGTTACTCGGGCGGGCCCGACTACGAGCAGTACTTC.